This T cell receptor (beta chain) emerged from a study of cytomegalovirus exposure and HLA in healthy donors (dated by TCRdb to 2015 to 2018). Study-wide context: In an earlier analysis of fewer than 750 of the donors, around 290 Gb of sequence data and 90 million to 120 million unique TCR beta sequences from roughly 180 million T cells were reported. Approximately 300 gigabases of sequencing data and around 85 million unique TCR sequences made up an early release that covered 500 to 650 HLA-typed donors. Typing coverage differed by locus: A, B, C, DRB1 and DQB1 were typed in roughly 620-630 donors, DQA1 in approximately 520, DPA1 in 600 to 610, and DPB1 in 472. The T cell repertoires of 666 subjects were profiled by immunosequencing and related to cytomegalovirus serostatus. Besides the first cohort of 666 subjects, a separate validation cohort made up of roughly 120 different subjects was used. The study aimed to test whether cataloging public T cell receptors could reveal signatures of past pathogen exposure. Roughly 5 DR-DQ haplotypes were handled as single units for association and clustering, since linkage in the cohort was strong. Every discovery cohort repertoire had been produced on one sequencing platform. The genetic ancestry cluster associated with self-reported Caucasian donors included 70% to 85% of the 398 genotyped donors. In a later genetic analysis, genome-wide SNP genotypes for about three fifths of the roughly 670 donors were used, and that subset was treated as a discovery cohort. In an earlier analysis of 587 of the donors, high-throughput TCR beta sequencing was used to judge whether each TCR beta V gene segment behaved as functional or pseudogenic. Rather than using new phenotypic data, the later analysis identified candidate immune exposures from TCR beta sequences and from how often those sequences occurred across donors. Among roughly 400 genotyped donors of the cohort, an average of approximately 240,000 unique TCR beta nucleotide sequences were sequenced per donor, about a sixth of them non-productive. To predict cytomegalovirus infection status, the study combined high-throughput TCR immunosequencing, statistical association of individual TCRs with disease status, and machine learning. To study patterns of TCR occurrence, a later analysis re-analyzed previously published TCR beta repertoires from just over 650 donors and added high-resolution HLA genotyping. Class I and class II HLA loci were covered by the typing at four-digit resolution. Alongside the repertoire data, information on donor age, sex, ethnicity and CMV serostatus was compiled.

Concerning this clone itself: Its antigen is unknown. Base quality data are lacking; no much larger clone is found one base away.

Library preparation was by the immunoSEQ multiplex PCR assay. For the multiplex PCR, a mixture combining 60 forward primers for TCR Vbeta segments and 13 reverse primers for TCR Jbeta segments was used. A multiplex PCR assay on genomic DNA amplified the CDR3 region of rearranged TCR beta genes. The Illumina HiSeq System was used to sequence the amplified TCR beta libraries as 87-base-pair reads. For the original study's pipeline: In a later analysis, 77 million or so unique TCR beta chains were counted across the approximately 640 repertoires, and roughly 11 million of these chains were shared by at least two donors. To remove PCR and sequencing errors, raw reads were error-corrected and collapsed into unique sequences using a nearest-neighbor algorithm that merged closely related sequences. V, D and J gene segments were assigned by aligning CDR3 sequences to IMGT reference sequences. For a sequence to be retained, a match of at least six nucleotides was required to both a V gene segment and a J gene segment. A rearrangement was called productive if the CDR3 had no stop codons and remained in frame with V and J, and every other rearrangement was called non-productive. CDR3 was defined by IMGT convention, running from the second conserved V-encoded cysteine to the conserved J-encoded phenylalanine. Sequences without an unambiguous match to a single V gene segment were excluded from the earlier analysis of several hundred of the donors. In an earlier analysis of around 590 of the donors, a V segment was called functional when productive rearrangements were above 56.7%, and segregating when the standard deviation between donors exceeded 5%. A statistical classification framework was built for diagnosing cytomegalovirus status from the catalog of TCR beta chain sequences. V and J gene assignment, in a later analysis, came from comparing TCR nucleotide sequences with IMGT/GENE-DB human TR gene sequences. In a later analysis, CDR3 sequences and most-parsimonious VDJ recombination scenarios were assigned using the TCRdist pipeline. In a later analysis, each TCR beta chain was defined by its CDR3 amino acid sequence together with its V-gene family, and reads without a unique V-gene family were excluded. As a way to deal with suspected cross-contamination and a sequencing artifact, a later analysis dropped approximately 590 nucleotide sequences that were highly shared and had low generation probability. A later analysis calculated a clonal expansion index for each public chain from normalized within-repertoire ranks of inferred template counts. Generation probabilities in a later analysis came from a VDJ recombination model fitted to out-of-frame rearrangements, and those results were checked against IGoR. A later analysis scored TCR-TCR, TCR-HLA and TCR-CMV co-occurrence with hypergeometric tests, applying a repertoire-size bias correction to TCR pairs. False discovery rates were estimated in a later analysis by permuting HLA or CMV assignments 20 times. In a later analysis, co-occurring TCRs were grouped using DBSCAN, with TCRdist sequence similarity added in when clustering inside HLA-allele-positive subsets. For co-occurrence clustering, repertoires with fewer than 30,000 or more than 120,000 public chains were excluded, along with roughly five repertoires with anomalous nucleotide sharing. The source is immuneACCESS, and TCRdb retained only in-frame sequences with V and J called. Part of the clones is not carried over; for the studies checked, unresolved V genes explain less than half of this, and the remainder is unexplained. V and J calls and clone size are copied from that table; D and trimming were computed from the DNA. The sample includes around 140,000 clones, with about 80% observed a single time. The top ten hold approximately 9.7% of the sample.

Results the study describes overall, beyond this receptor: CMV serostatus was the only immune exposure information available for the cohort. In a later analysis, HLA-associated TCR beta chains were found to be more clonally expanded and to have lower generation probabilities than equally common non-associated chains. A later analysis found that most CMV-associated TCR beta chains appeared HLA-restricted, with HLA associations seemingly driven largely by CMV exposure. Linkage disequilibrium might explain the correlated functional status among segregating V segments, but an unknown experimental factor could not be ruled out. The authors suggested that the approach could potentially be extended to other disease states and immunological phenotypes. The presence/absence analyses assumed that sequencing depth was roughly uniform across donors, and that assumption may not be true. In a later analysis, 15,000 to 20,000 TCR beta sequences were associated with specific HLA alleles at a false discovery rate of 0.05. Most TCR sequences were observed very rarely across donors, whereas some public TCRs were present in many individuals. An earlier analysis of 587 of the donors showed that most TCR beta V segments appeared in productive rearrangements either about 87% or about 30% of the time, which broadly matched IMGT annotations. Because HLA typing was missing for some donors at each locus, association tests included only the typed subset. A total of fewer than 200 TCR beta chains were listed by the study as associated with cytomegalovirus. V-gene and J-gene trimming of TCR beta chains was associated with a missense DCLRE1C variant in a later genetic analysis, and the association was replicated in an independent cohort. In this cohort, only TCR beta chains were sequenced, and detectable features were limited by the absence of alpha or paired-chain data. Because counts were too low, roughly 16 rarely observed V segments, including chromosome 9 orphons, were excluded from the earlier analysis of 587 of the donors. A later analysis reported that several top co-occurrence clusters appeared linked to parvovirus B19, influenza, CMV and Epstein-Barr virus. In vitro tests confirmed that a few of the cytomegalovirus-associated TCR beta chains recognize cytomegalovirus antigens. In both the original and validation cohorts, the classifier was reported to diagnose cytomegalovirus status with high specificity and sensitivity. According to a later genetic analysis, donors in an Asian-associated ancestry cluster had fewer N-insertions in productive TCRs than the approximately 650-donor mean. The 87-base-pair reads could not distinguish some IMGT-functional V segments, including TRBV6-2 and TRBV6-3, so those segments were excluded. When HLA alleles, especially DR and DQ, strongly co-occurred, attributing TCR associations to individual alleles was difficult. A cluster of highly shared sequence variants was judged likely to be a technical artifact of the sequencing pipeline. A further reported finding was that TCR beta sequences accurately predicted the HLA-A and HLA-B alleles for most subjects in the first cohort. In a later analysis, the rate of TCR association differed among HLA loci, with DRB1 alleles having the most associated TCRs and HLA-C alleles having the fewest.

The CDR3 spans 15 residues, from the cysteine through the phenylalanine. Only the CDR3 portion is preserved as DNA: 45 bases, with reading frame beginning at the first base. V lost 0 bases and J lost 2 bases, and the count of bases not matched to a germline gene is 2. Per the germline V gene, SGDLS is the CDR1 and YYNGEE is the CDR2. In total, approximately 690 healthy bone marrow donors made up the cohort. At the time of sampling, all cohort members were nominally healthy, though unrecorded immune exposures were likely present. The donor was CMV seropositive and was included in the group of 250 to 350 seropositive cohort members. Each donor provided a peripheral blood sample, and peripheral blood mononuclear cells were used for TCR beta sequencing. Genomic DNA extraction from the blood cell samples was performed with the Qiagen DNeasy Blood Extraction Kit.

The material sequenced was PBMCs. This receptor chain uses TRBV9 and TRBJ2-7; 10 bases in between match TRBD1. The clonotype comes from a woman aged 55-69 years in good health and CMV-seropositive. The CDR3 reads CASSVGQGATYEQYF. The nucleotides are TGTGCCAGCAGCGTAGGACAGGGGGCTACCTACGAGCAGTACTTC.